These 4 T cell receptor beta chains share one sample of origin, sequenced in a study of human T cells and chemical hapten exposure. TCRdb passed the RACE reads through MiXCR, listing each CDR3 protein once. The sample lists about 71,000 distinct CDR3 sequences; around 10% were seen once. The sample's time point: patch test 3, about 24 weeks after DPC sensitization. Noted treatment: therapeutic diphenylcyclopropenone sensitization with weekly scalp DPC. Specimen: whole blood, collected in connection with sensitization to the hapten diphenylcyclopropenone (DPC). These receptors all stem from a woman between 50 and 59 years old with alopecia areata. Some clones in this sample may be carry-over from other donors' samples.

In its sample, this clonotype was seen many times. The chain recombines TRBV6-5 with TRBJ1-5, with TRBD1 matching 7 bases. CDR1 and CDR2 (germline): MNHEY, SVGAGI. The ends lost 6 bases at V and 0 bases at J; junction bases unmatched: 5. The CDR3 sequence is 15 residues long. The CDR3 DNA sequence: TGTGCCAGCAGGCGGGACAGATTTAGCAATCAGCCCCAGCATTTT. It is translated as CASRRDRFSNQPQHF.

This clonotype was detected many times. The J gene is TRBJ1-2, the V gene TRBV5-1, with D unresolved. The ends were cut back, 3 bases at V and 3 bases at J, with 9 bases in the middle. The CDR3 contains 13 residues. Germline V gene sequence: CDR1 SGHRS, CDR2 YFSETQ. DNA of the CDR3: TGCGCCAGCAGCTCGGACGACGACTATGGCTACACCTTC. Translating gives CASSSDDDYGYTF.

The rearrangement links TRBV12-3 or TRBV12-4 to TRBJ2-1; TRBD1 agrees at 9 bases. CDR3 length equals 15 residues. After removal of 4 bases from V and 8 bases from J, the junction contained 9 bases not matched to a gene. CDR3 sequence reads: CASSSSGTGFHEQFF. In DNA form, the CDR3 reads TGTGCCAGCAGTTCATCCGGGACAGGGTTCCATGAGCAGTTCTTC.

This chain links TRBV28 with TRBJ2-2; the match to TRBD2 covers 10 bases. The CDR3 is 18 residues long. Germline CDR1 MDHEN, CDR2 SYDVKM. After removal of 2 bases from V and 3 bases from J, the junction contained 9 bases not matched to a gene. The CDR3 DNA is TGTGCCAGCAGTTTAATTACAGTAGCGGGGGGCTACACCGGGGAGCTGTTTTTT. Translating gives CASSLITVAGGYTGELFF.